These T cell receptor beta chains were read from a single sample in a study of cytomegalovirus exposure and HLA in healthy donors. Data came from immunoSEQ multiplex PCR; TCRdb stores just in-frame clones and leaves some out. The sample has about 100,000 clones, over 75% seen once. The sample taken for sequencing was PBMCs. The source is a young man in good health and CMV-seronegative. Each CDR3 is given with its conserved first and last residue. A D gene is named only where the DNA matches it firmly. Part of the rows lack a size; the others show once, few, many or a class for expanded clones.

TRBD1	TRBV2	TRBJ2-1	NA	CASSEGRDRNNEQFF	TGTGCCAGCAGTGAAGGAAGGGACAGAAACAATGAGCAGTTCTTC
NA	TRBV6-5	TRBJ1-5	few	CASSYQGGNQPQHF	TGTGCCAGCAGTTATCAAGGGGGCAATCAGCCCCAGCATTTT
TRBD2	TRBV5-1	TRBJ2-7	NA	CASSPYGTSGREQYF	TGCGCCAGCAGTCCATACGGGACTAGCGGACGAGAGCAGTACTTC
NA	TRBV7-2	TRBJ2-3	once	CASSLGGTHYSSTDTQYF	TGTGCCAGCAGCTTGGGTGGGACTCATTACTCTAGCACAGATACGCAGTATTTT
TRBD2	TRBV6-1	TRBJ2-3	NA	CASSGILPGLKGDTQYF	TGTGCCAGCAGTGGAATACTTCCGGGACTAAAAGGGGATACGCAGTATTTT
NA	TRBV9	TRBJ2-3	few	CASSVATAGASTDTQYF	TGTGCCAGCAGCGTAGCTACGGCGGGGGCTAGCACAGATACGCAGTATTTT
TRBD1	TRBV5-1	TRBJ1-4	few	CASSRTTGGVREKLFF	TGCGCCAGCAGCCGCACTACAGGGGGCGTGAGGGAAAAACTGTTTTTT
TRBD1	TRBV5-1	TRBJ2-7	once	CASSLGTARYEQYF	TGCGCCAGCAGCTTAGGGACAGCTAGGTACGAGCAGTACTTC
NA	TRBV5-6	TRBJ2-5	NA	CASSLGTVETQYF	TGTGCCAGCAGCTTGGGTACGGTGGAGACCCAGTACTTC
NA	TRBV30	TRBJ1-1	NA	CAWRTLNTEAFF	TGTGCCTGGAGGACATTGAACACTGAAGCTTTCTTT
TRBD1	TRBV7-3	TRBJ1-1	NA	CASSPFDRGDTEAFF	TGTGCCAGCAGCCCATTCGACAGGGGTGACACTGAAGCTTTCTTT
TRBD2	TRBV19	TRBJ2-1	once	CASSIGGTSGVWDEQFF	TGTGCCAGTAGTATAGGAGGGACTAGCGGGGTGTGGGATGAGCAGTTCTTC
TRBD1	TRBV4-2	TRBJ1-3	few	CASSQASTGTDYRNTIYF	TGTGCCAGCAGCCAAGCCTCTACCGGGACAGACTACCGAAACACCATATATTTT
NA	TRBV2	TRBJ2-7	NA	CASSATAYEQYF	TGTGCCAGCAGCGCGACAGCTTACGAGCAGTACTTC
NA	TRBV28	TRBJ1-2	NA	CASSNGGNYGYTF	TGTGCCAGCAGTAACGGAGGTAACTATGGCTACACCTTC